This T cell receptor (beta chain) was found in a study of T cells after posttransplantation cyclophosphamide. Study-wide findings and caveats: After PTCy, TRB diversity resembled that of CNI/methotrexate controls. TRB overlap between skin or GI tissue T cells and blood was limited. Donor CD8+ memory clones often dominated recipient blood repertoires at later times.

The V end was cut by 6 bases, the J end by 4 bases, with 12 bases between. Germline V lookup: CDR1 LNHDA, CDR2 SQIVND (reference sequence). This CDR3 region has 13 residues. Within the sample, this clone is large (0.1 to 1%). Its antigen remains unidentified. Sequenced by immunoSEQ multiplex PCR; TCRdb stores in-frame clones only, minus some. Of roughly 3,100 clones in the sample, about 80% were seen once. The genes are TRBV19 and TRBJ1-2; D gene uncertain. The source material was CD8+ T cells sorted from bone marrow. The sequence derives from a woman aged 55-70 years in good health, CMV-negative, and a related stem cell transplant donor. CDR3: CASSPDQVYGYTF. CDR3 sequence (DNA): TGTGCCAGTAGCCCTGATCAGGTCTATGGCTACACCTTC. Full variable domain (rest looked up from reference TRBV19 and TRBJ1-2): DGGITQSPKYLFRKEGQNVTLSCEQNLNHDAMYWYRQDPGQGLRLIYYSQIVNDFQKGDIAEGYSVSREKKESFPLTVTSAQKNPTAFYLCASSPDQVYGYTFGSGTRLTVV.